One T cell receptor (beta chain) is described in this entry. Its antigen is unknown. The data derive from a study of OX40 agonist ivuxolimab in advanced cancers. Study observations and caveats: Clones of CD4+ and CD8+ blood T cells grew by week 6 at doses of 0.1 to 3.0 mg/kg.

Germline V gives CDR1 LGHNA, CDR2 YSLEER. The CDR3 is made up of 12 amino acids. With 4 bases removed from V and 9 bases from J, the gap between germline ends came to 11 bases. The repertoire was sequenced with immunoSEQ multiplex PCR; TCRdb's copy has only in-frame clones and lacks some. Among 20,000 to 25,000 clones, about 83% were seen once, and the ten largest hold around 15%. The rearrangement uses TRBV4-3 and TRBJ2-3; tentatively, D is TRBD1 (6 bases). This TCR was sampled from an adult with an advanced solid tumor such as melanoma, head and neck, liver or kidney cancer. This sample comprised CD4+ or CD8+ T cells sorted from blood, obtained in a trial of the OX40 agonist ivuxolimab. The CDR3: CASSPTGRTQYF. CDR3 DNA: TGCGCCAGCAGCCCAACAGGGCGGACGCAGTATTTT.